This passage covers 27 T cell receptor beta chains from one sample sequenced in a study of T cell clonality in common variable immunodeficiency. Repertoires were generated with immunoSEQ multiplex PCR, while TCRdb's copy carries only in-frame clones and drops some. The sample presents some 53,000 clones, none singletons. The sequencing sample was made of peripheral blood mononuclear cells. These receptor sequences come from a person aged 18-69 years in good health.

This clone was found many times. The read terminates 3 residues before the CDR3 end, so the remaining end is supplied by the germline J gene. The V call is TRBV19, the J call TRBJ2-3; D is uncertain. Germline loops: CDR1 LNHDA, CDR2 SQIVND (reference sequence). This CDR3 is built from 14 residues. V gave up 3 bases and J gave up 1 base, with 8 bases separating them. Incomplete CDR3 DNA: TGTGCCAGTAGTATTACAAGCGGCACAGATACG. This sequence encodes CASSITSGTDT. The complete CDR3 reads CASSITSGTDTQYF.

This clone was observed many times. The read comes to an end 3 residues before the CDR3 does, leaving the germline J gene to fill in the end. The V gene is TRBV20-1, the J gene TRBJ2-3; possibly TRBD1 for D (6 bases). CDR1 is DFQATT and CDR2 is SNEGSKA in the germline V gene (reference sequence). This CDR3 comprises 16 residues. V lost 1 base and J 5 bases, leaving 19 bases between the germline ends. The part of the CDR3 DNA that was read is TGCAGTGCTAGAGCATTGCGGCAGGGGAGAGGAGATACG. The encoded protein is CSARALRQGRGDT. From start to end, the CDR3 is CSARALRQGRGDTQYF.

This clone was picked up a small number of times. The read ends 3 residues shy of where the CDR3 ends; the end is completed using the germline J gene. The chain links TRBV6-1 to TRBJ1-1, with TRBD1 matching 7 bases. CDR1 MNHNS and CDR2 SASEGT come from the germline V gene. V was pared by 0 bases and J by 5 bases, with 6 bases of the junction left unmatched. CDR3 size: 15 residues. The CDR3 loop reads CASSEAPGGRTEAFF. The sequenced CDR3 bases are TGTGCCAGCAGTGAAGCGCCAGGGGGGAGGACTGAA.

Many counts were recorded for this clone. The CDR3 end is not reached by the read, which stops 3 residues before it; the germline J gene fills it in. This chain links TRBV20-1 with TRBJ2-7, with 10 bases matching TRBD1. There are 13 residues in the CDR3. The V gene's germline CDR1 is DFQATT and CDR2 SNEGSKA (reference sequence). V lost 5 bases and J lost 3; bases outside the gene matches: 4. The CDR3 protein is CSAGTGVLYEQYF. CDR3 DNA (partial): TGCAGTGCTGGGACAGGGGTTCTCTACGAG.

This clone was detected ten times or more. The read comes to an end 3 residues before the CDR3 does, leaving the germline J gene to fill in the end. The rearrangement joins TRBV19 to TRBJ1-6, with 9 bases lining up with TRBD1. The CDR3 contains 13 residues. Germline V CDR1 and CDR2: LNHDA, SQIVND (reference sequence). The V gene end was trimmed by 8 bases and the J gene end by 7 bases; junction bases not matched to a gene: 3. The CDR3 spells CASSGTGNSPLHF. The sequenced CDR3 bases are TGTGCCAGTTCCGGGACAGGGAATTCACCC.

This clone was counted many times. The DNA ends 3 residues before the CDR3 does, and the rest of the CDR3 is filled in from the germline J gene. J is TRBJ1-1 and V is TRBV10-3; 7 bases are shared with TRBD1. The junction had 12 bases not matched to a gene; V was cut back by 10 bases and J by 4 bases. CDR1 and CDR2 (germline): ENHRY, SYGVKD. This CDR3 region has 14 residues. The DNA read from the CDR3 is TGTGCCACCTCCTACCCTCAGGGGGGCACTGAA. Translated: CATSYPQGGTE. The CDR3 reads in full as CATSYPQGGTEAFF.

This clone came up many times. The sequence runs out 3 residues before the end of the CDR3; the remainder is reconstructed from the germline J gene. The rearrangement links TRBV19 to TRBJ2-7; perhaps D is TRBD1 or TRBD2 (5 bases each). The germline V gene encodes CDR1 LNHDA and CDR2 SQIVND (reference sequence). The germline V and J ends were trimmed by 3 bases and 3 bases, with 12 bases remaining between them. The CDR3 covers 14 residues. The DNA read from the CDR3 is TGTGCCAGTAGTATTCAGGGAGTCAACTACGAG. Translated: CASSIQGVNYE. The CDR3 as a whole reads CASSIQGVNYEQYF.

The table lists this clone with many counts. The CDR3 end falls 3 residues outside the read, so it is completed with the germline J gene. This chain joins TRBV6-2 or TRBV6-3 and TRBJ2-2; 7 bases map to TRBD1. Germline values: CDR1 MNHEY, CDR2 SVGEGT. There are 15 residues in the CDR3. The trim removed 5 bases at V and 0 bases at J, leaving 3 bases unmatched. This chain's CDR3 is CASSRQGPNTGELFF. The DNA read from the CDR3 is TGTGCCAGCAGTCGACAGGGACCGAACACCGGGGAG.

About this clone itself: The observed sequence ends 3 residues before the CDR3 terminus, with the missing tail filled in from the germline J gene. V usage is TRBV18 and J usage is TRBJ2-5; perhaps TRBD2 as D (6 bases). The CDR3 has 18 amino acids. The V and J ends lost 4 bases and 0 bases respectively, with 21 bases between them. Germline V CDR1 and CDR2: KGHSH, LQKENI. The CDR3 is CASSLRFSGTPYQETQYF. Partial CDR3 DNA: TGTGCCAGCTCACTTCGATTTTCCGGGACTCCGTACCAAGAGACC.

This clone was detected many times. The CDR3 end is not reached by the read, which stops 3 residues before it; the germline J gene fills it in. V is TRBV19 and J is TRBJ2-7, with D unclear. The germline CDR1 and CDR2 sequences are LNHDA and SQIVND (reference sequence). This CDR3 region has 14 residues. V dropped 7 bases and J dropped 1 base, with 14 bases sitting between them. CDR3 DNA, as far as it was read: TGTGCCAGTAAAATCAGTGTCGGGTCCTACGAG. Its protein is CASKISVGSYE. The whole CDR3 region reads CASKISVGSYEQYF.

This clone was seen repeatedly, ten times or more. Sequencing ends 3 residues short of the CDR3 end; the germline J gene provides the rest. The chain combines TRBV10-3 with TRBJ1-2; 7 bases align to TRBD1. Losses at the gene ends were 6 bases for V and 4 bases for J; bases not matched to a gene: 8. The CDR3 covers 14 residues. Germline V gene sequence: CDR1 ENHRY, CDR2 SYGVKD. The CDR3 region is CAIRGGTEIYGYTF. The CDR3 DNA, read in part, is TGTGCCATCAGGGGAGGGACAGAAATCTATGGC.

This clone was found many times. The CDR3 goes on 3 residues after the read ends, and that part is filled in from the germline J gene. The chain carries TRBV6-2 or TRBV6-3 and TRBJ1-2; TRBD1 is a possible D gene (6 bases). CDR3 length equals 13 residues. Germline values: CDR1 MNHEY, CDR2 SVGEGT. V lost 7 bases and J lost 2, with 11 bases in between. The CDR3 region is CASTLTGNYGYTF. The covered CDR3 bases are TGTGCCAGCACTTTAACAGGGAACTATGGC.

This clone has ten or more counts. From the germline J gene comes the end of the CDR3, since the read stops 3 residues before it. The chain combines TRBV7-9 with TRBJ1-4, with 7 bases lining up with TRBD1. This CDR3 contains 13 residues. The germline V gene encodes CDR1 SEHNR and CDR2 FQNEAQ (reference sequence). Trimming cost V 1 base and J 8 bases; bases outside gene matches: 1. The CDR3 loop is CASSLGTGEKLFF. CDR3 DNA, as far as it was read: TGTGCCAGCAGCTTAGGGACAGGCGAAAAA.

This clone was detected many times. Sequencing ends 3 residues short of the CDR3 end; the germline J gene provides the rest. The chain employs TRBV18 and TRBJ1-1; tentatively, D is TRBD1 (5 bases). V lost 6 bases, J lost 1 base, and 12 bases lay in between. In germline, CDR1 is KGHSH, CDR2 LQKENI. The CDR3 totals 14 residues. CDR3 DNA (partial): TGTGCCAGCTCGCAGGGAAATGAGAACACTGAA. Translating gives CASSQGNENTE. The entire CDR3 protein reads CASSQGNENTEAFF.

Turning to this clone: The read ends 3 residues shy of where the CDR3 ends; the end is completed using the germline J gene. The chain has TRBV7-3 and TRBJ1-2; D unclear. This CDR3 spans 15 amino acids. CDR1 is SGHTA, CDR2 FQGTGA, per germline. The CDR3 DNA, read in part, is TGTGCCAGCAGCTTATCGGCGGGAGCTCCAGATACC. Protein: CASSLSAGAPDT. The entire CDR3 reads CASSLSAGAPDTYTF.

This clone was seen ten or more times. The read ends 3 residues before the CDR3 terminus; that terminus is restored from the germline J gene. This chain uses TRBV7-9 with TRBJ2-7; weak D call: TRBD1 (5 bases). Germline V gives CDR1 SEHNR, CDR2 FQNEAQ (reference sequence). Trimming cost V 2 bases and J 2 bases, with 7 bases left between them. The CDR3 is 13 amino acids. Incomplete CDR3 DNA: TGTGCCAGCAGCTTACAGGGAACCTACGAG. Translating it yields CASSLQGTYE. In full, the CDR3 is CASSLQGTYEQYF.

This clone was counted many times. The CDR3 end is not reached by the read, which stops 3 residues before it; the germline J gene fills it in. This chain links TRBV5-1 with TRBJ2-7; 9 bases match TRBD1. This CDR3 comprises 15 residues. Unmatched junction bases numbered 7, after V lost 0 bases and J lost 6 bases. Germline loops: CDR1 SGHRS, CDR2 YFSETQ. The part of the CDR3 DNA that was read is TGCGCCAGCAGCTTGGTCTCGACAGGGGGAGGCGAG. Amino acids: CASSLVSTGGGE. The whole CDR3 region reads CASSLVSTGGGEQYF. The full variable domain, in which reference TRBV5-1 and TRBJ2-7 provide the parts outside the CDR3, is KAGVTQTPRYLIKTRGQQVTLSCSPISGHRSVSWYQQTPGQGLQFLFEYFSETQRNKGNFPGRFSGRQFSNSRSEMNVSTLELGDSALYLCASSLVSTGGGEQYFGPGTRLTVT.

This clone was picked up many times. The read halts 3 residues ahead of the CDR3 end, with the missing end drawn from the germline J gene. The J gene is TRBJ2-3, the V gene TRBV20-1; weak D call: TRBD2 (6 bases). In germline, CDR1 is DFQATT, CDR2 SNEGSKA (reference sequence). Trimming took off 2 bases at V and 1 base at J, with 10 bases between the two ends. The CDR3 is 14 residues long. CDR3 amino acids: CSARYPSGTDTQYF. CDR3 bases read: TGCAGTGCTAGATACCCTAGCGGCACAGATACG.

This clone was observed many times. Read data end 3 residues before the CDR3 end; the end is taken from the germline J gene. The V and J genes are TRBV12-3 or TRBV12-4 and TRBJ2-5; D remains ambiguous. This CDR3 has 14 residues. Trimming cost V 1 base and J 5 bases, with 11 bases left between them. CDR3 DNA (partial): TGTGCCAGCAGTTTAGGTGGGCTTTGGGAGACC. It specifies CASSLGGLWET. The entire CDR3 protein is CASSLGGLWETQYF.

This clone was detected many times. An end of the junction does not agree with germline; a read error may underlie this. The CDR3 is cut off 3 residues early in the read; its end comes from the germline J gene. This chain connects TRBV4-2 to TRBJ2-7; the D is unclear. The CDR3 is made up of 14 amino acids. Germline V gene lookup returns CDR1 LGHNA and CDR2 YNFKEQ. CDR3 bases read: TGCGCCAGCAGCCTACGTGCCGCCTACGGCGAG. Translation: CASSLRAAYGE. The complete CDR3 reads CASSLRAAYGEQYF.

The table lists this clone with many counts. The CDR3 end lies 3 residues beyond the end of the read and is filled in from the germline J gene. This chain uses TRBV5-1 with TRBJ1-2, with D perhaps matching TRBD1 (5 bases). The CDR3 sequence is 15 residues long. V lost 3 bases and J 3 bases, leaving 15 bases between the germline ends. The germline gives CDR1 SGHRS, CDR2 YFSETQ. Partial CDR3 DNA: TGCGCCAGCAGCTCAGGGTACCGGGGGGACTATGGC. Its translation is CASSSGYRGDYG. The whole CDR3 protein reads CASSSGYRGDYGYTF.

This clone has a count of ten or more. The read ends 3 residues shy of where the CDR3 ends; the end is completed using the germline J gene. The J gene is TRBJ2-3, the V gene TRBV5-5; maybe TRBD1 (6 bases). Germline CDR1 is SGHKS and CDR2 is YYEKEE (reference sequence). The CDR3 contains 14 residues. The CDR3: CASSLGDNQETQYF. The CDR3 bases that were read are TGTGCCAGCAGCTTAGGGGACAACCAAGAGACG.

This clone showed up many times. The CDR3 end is not reached by the read, which stops 3 residues before it; the germline J gene fills it in. The chain links TRBV5-4 to TRBJ2-1; 9 bases line up with TRBD2. CDR3 length: 16 residues. V shed 0 bases and J 8 bases; nucleotides not matched to a gene: 9. Germline V gene sequence: CDR1 SGHNT, CDR2 YYREEE (reference sequence). This CDR3 is CASSLVSSGIVDEQFF. CDR3 bases read: TGTGCCAGCAGCTTGGTGTCTAGCGGGATAGTTGATGAG.

This clone was seen more than once but under ten times. The DNA ends 3 residues before the CDR3 does, and the rest of the CDR3 is filled in from the germline J gene. The sample carries other DNA sequences with the same CDR3. V usage is TRBV5-1 and J usage is TRBJ2-1, with D perhaps matching TRBD1 (5 bases). This CDR3 has 13 amino acids. The germline CDR1 and CDR2 sequences are SGHRS and YFSETQ. Trimming took 1 base from V and 4 from J, leaving 6 bases between them. CDR3 bases read: TGCGCCAGCAGCTTGCAGGGTTACAATGAG. Protein sequence: CASSLQGYNE. The full CDR3 is CASSLQGYNEQFF.

This clone was counted at least ten times. The read halts 3 residues ahead of the CDR3 end, with the missing end drawn from the germline J gene. The chain has TRBV5-1 and TRBJ2-1, with D tentatively TRBD1 (6 bases). The CDR3 length is 16 residues. V lost 0 bases to trimming and J lost 6 bases, with 16 bases between them. The germline V gene encodes CDR1 SGHRS and CDR2 YFSETQ. Incomplete CDR3 DNA: TGCGCCAGCAGCTTGGAGGGGGACAACTCGGTCAATGAG. The encoded protein is CASSLEGDNSVNE. The entire CDR3 protein is CASSLEGDNSVNEQFF.

In its sample, this clone was seen many times. The sequenced fragment ends 3 residues before the CDR3 boundary, so the rest is inferred from the germline J gene. The V and J genes are TRBV5-1 and TRBJ1-1, with 7 positions matching TRBD1. This CDR3 has 14 amino acids. The V and J ends lost 0 bases and 3 bases, in that order; junction bases with no gene match: 2. CDR1 SGHRS and CDR2 YFSETQ come from the germline V gene. The DNA read from the CDR3 is TGCGCCAGCAGCTTGGGGGACAGAGACACTGAA. The encoded protein is CASSLGDRDTE. In full, the CDR3 reads CASSLGDRDTEAFF.

This clone has ten or more counts. The CDR3 spells CASSIRSGRAVDTQYF. CDR3 bases read: TGTGCCAGTAGTATAAGAAGCGGGAGGGCCGTAGATACG. V and J are TRBV19 and TRBJ2-3, with 10 bases aligning to TRBD2. The missing CDR3 end, 3 residues past where the read stops, is filled in from the germline J gene. Per germline, CDR1 LNHDA and CDR2 SQIVND (reference sequence). J was trimmed by 5 bases and V by 2 bases; bases with no gene match: 7. This CDR3 comprises 16 residues.